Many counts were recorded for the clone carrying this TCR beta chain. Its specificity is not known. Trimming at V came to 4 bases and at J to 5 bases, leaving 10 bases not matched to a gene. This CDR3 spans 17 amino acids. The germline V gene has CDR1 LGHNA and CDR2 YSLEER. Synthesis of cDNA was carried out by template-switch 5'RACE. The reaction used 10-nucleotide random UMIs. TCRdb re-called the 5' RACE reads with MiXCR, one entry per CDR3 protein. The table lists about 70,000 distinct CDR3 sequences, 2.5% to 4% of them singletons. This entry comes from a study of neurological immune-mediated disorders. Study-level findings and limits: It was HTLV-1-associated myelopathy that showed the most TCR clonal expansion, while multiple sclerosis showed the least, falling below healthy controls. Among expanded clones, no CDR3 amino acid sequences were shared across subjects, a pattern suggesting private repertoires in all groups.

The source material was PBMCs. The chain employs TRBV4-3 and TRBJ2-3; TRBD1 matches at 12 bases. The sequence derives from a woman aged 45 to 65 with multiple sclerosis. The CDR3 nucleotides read TGCGCCAGCAGCCCGATTTGGGGACAGGGGGCATTAGATACGCAGTATTTT. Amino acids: CASSPIWGQGALDTQYF.